A selection of T cell receptor beta chains follows, all from one sample in a study of OX40 agonist ivuxolimab in advanced cancers. Clones were read by immunoSEQ multiplex PCR, and TCRdb kept only the in-frame ones, dropping some. The sample records some 45,000 clones, more than 75% being singletons. This sample comprised CD4+ or CD8+ T cells sorted from blood, obtained in a trial of the OX40 agonist ivuxolimab. The receptors here all came from an adult with an advanced solid tumor such as melanoma, head and neck, liver or kidney cancer. The CDR3 runs from the conserved cysteine through the conserved F or W. A D gene is named only where the DNA matches it firmly. Clone size, where shown, is once, few, many, or a class for clones that have expanded.

v_call	j_call	d_call	clone_size	cdr3_nt	cdr3_aa
TRBV6-5	TRBJ2-1	NA	NA	TGTGCCAGCAGTCCCCCCCCGACCAATGAGCAGTTCTTC	CASSPPPTNEQFF
TRBV9	TRBJ1-1	NA	NA	TGTGCCAGCAGCGTCGGGGGCCGGAACACTGAAGCTTTCTTT	CASSVGGRNTEAFF
TRBV5-6	TRBJ1-6	TRBD1	NA	TGTGCCAGCAGCTTACAGGGGGATTCACCCCTCCACTTT	CASSLQGDSPLHF
TRBV2	TRBJ2-1	TRBD1	NA	TGTGCCAGCATTCGAAAGGACAGGGAGGACCCCTACAATGAGCAGTTCTTC	CASIRKDREDPYNEQFF
TRBV5-4	TRBJ2-1	TRBD1	NA	TGTGCCAGCAGCCCATCTGACAGGGACTCCTACAATGAGCAGTTCTTC	CASSPSDRDSYNEQFF
TRBV4-1	TRBJ2-6	NA	NA	TGCGCCAGCAGCCAATCCTCTGGGGCCAACGTCCTGACTTTC	CASSQSSGANVLTF
TRBV5-1	TRBJ2-7	NA	few	TGCGCCAGCAGCTTTTCCGGAGCGGCCTACGAGCAGTACTTC	CASSFSGAAYEQYF
TRBV7-9	TRBJ2-7	TRBD2	NA	TGTGCCAGCAGCCCTCTCTTGGGACTAGCTTCCTACGAGCAGTACTTC	CASSPLLGLASYEQYF
TRBV5-6	TRBJ2-5	NA	NA	TGTGCCAGCACTGGGACGTACGGGGAGACCCAGTACTTC	CASTGTYGETQYF
TRBV27	TRBJ1-5	NA	NA	TGTGCCAGCAGTTATGATAGTAATCAGCCCCAGCATTTT	CASSYDSNQPQHF
TRBV19	TRBJ1-2	TRBD1	NA	TGTGCCAGTCAGAGACAGGGGTCGCAAGGCTACACCTTC	CASQRQGSQGYTF
TRBV2	TRBJ1-2	TRBD1	NA	TGTGCCAGGGAGGAAAAGAGGGACAGGCTCTATGGCTACACCTTC	CAREEKRDRLYGYTF
TRBV19	TRBJ2-7	NA	once	TGTGCCAGCTCTGCCCAGACAGGTAACGAGCAGTACTTC	CASSAQTGNEQYF
TRBV7-3	TRBJ2-7	NA	NA	TGTGCCAGCAGCTTGGGAAGCGGTTACGAGCAGTACTTC	CASSLGSGYEQYF
TRBV28	TRBJ2-3	TRBD2	NA	TGTGCCAGCAGCCTAACCCTAGCGGGAGGGCCCACAGATACGCAGTATTTT	CASSLTLAGGPTDTQYF
TRBV9	TRBJ1-1	NA	NA	TGTGCCAGCAGCGTAGACGGGAACACTGAAGCTTTCTTT	CASSVDGNTEAFF
TRBV28	TRBJ1-3	NA	few	TGTGCCAGCAGTAGGGGGTTAGGAAACACCATATATTTT	CASSRGLGNTIYF
TRBV19	TRBJ2-2	TRBD2	NA	TGTGCCAGTAGTACCGGGAGCGGGAGGGGCACCGGGGAGCTGTTTTTT	CASSTGSGRGTGELFF
TRBV7-9	TRBJ1-5	NA	NA	TGTGCCAGCAGCTTAGCTCAAGGGGACAATCAGCCCCAGCATTTT	CASSLAQGDNQPQHF
TRBV4-1	TRBJ2-7	TRBD1	NA	TGCGCCAGCAGCAAGACAGGGGATCTCTACGAGCAGTACTTC	CASSKTGDLYEQYF
TRBV14	TRBJ1-1	NA	NA	TGTGCCACCAGCATACCGGCGGGCACTGAAGCTTTCTTT	CATSIPAGTEAFF
TRBV28	TRBJ2-1	NA	NA	TGTGCCAGCAGCCCTGGGGAGCCCGGGAGATCCTACAATGAGCAGTTCTTC	CASSPGEPGRSYNEQFF
TRBV5-6	TRBJ2-3	NA	NA	TGTGCCAGCAGCTTCCGGAGCCGATCAGATACGCAGTATTTT	CASSFRSRSDTQYF
TRBV13	TRBJ2-7	TRBD2	NA	TGTGCCAGCAGAGCGGGGGCCTACGAGCAGTACTTC	CASRAGAYEQYF
TRBV19	TRBJ1-2	NA	NA	TGTGCCAGTACCTACGGAGCGCGGGCGTACACCTTC	CASTYGARAYTF
TRBV28	TRBJ1-1	NA	once	TGTGCCAGCAGTTTAGGGGCCCACACTGAAGCTTTCTTT	CASSLGAHTEAFF
TRBV5-1	TRBJ2-5	NA	once	TGCGCCAGCAGGTACGAATTACAAGAGACCCAGTACTTC	CASRYELQETQYF
TRBV9	TRBJ2-1	NA	NA	TGTGCCAGCAGCGTAGGCTCCACCTACAATGAGCAGTTCTTC	CASSVGSTYNEQFF
TRBV19	TRBJ2-7	NA	NA	TGTGCCAGTAGCCCTCCCCAGGGACTCGGCGCCTACGAGCAGTACTTC	CASSPPQGLGAYEQYF
TRBV6-1	TRBJ1-6	NA	NA	TGTGCCAGCAGTGAAACCCCTGGGGGGGAATATAATTCACCCCTCCACTTT	CASSETPGGEYNSPLHF
TRBV7-9	TRBJ2-1	NA	NA	TGTGCCAGCAGCTTAACTTCCTACAATGAGCAGTTCTTC	CASSLTSYNEQFF
TRBV9	TRBJ2-3	NA	NA	TGTGCCAGAACTGAAGGGACGCATAGCACAGATACGCAGTATTTT	CARTEGTHSTDTQYF